Presented here are 11 T cell receptor beta chains from one specimen sequenced in a study of blood T cells in healthy people across ages. It was with a sample-barcoded 5' primer and a J-beta primer mix that a second PCR of roughly 6 to 11 cycles was run. A single record per CDR3 protein comes from TCRdb applying MiXCR to the 5' RACE reads. The table records approximately 690,000 distinct CDR3 sequences, roughly 58% of them present only once. Sequencing was carried out using blood. These TCRs come from a man in his sixties in good health.

The chain joins TRBV2 to TRBJ1-6; D is uncertain. Germline values: CDR1 SNHLY, CDR2 FYNNEI. Trimming shortened V by 6 bases and J by 3 bases, and 6 bases separated the two germline ends. CDR3 length equals 13 residues. The CDR3, as DNA: TGTGCCAGCAGGGAGGACTATAATTCACCCCTCCACTTT. Its protein product is CASREDYNSPLHF. The complete variable domain, with remaining parts taken from reference TRBV2 and TRBJ1-6, reads EPEVTQTPSHQVTQMGQEVILRCVPISNHLYFYWYRQILGQKVEFLVSFYNNEISEKSEIFDDQFSVERPDGSNFTLKIRSTKLEDSAMYFCASREDYNSPLHFGNGTRLTVT.

The chain is built from TRBV29-1 and TRBJ2-3; D possibly uses TRBD1 or TRBD2 (7 bases each). Germline V gene lookup returns CDR1 SQVTM and CDR2 ANQGSEA. The CDR3 length is 14 residues. Trimming removed 8 bases from V and 0 bases from J, with 15 bases in between. The chain's CDR3 is CSSQGGISTDTQYF. CDR3 coding DNA: TGCAGCTCTCAGGGGGGGATCAGCACAGATACGCAGTATTTT.

The V call is TRBV7-2, the J call TRBJ2-3; possibly TRBD1 or TRBD2 for D (5 bases each). CDR3 length equals 13 residues. Trimming took off 5 bases at V and 4 bases at J, with 10 bases between the two ends. The V gene's germline CDR1 is SGHTA and CDR2 FQGNSA. The CDR3 region has the DNA TGTGCCAGCAGCACCGGGACCCCAGATACGCAGTATTTT. Translation gives CASSTGTPDTQYF.

V is TRBV19 and J is TRBJ2-7; TRBD1 aligns across 8 bases. The assigned J gene may be wrong: the sequence end matches TRBJ2-5 better. Germline CDR1 LNHDA, CDR2 SQIVND (reference sequence). The CDR3 sequence is 13 residues long. The CDR3 DNA is TGTGCCAGTACCTCACAGGGGGGAGAGACCCAGTACTTC. It specifies CASTSQGGETQYF.

This clonotype showed up just a few times. The J gene is TRBJ1-1, the V gene TRBV2; D is ambiguous. Per the germline V gene, CDR1 is SNHLY and CDR2 is FYNNEI. CDR3 length: 12 residues. With 3 bases removed from V and 2 bases from J, the gap between germline ends came to 4 bases. CDR3 coding DNA: TGTGCCAGCAGTGACAGCAACACTGAAGCTTTCTTT. It specifies CASSDSNTEAFF.

The rearrangement joins TRBV10-1 to TRBJ2-7; no clear D. The CDR3 contains 13 residues. V lost 6 bases to trimming and J lost 5 bases, with 14 bases between them. Germline V CDR1 and CDR2: WNHNN, SYGVQD (reference sequence). CDR3 sequence (DNA): TGCGCCAGCAGCCCAGCACTCCTGGACGAGCAGTACTTC. It codes for CASSPALLDEQYF.

The V gene is TRBV10-3, the J gene TRBJ2-1; D is unclear. The germline gives CDR1 ENHRY, CDR2 SYGVKD. V was cut by 9 bases and J by 5 bases, with 20 bases left in between. This CDR3 has 15 amino acids. CDR3 bases: TGTGCCATTTCGGACCCTGCCTTCCCCGACAATGAGCAGTTCTTC. Translated, it gives CAISDPAFPDNEQFF.

This clonotype was found a few times. V is TRBV9 and J is TRBJ2-7; no clear D gene. CDR3 size: 14 residues. Germline CDR1 SGDLS, CDR2 YYNGEE. Trimming shortened V by 2 bases and J by 1 base, and 10 bases separated the two germline ends. CDR3 loop: CASSVKDSSYEQYF. CDR3 nucleotide sequence: TGTGCCAGCAGCGTTAAAGACTCTTCCTACGAGCAGTACTTC.

The gene calls are TRBV7-9 and TRBJ2-7, with 9 nucleotides matching TRBD2. CDR1 and CDR2 from the germline V gene are SEHNR and FQNEAQ (reference sequence). V gave up 1 base and J gave up 3 bases; unmatched junction bases: 4. The CDR3 runs 15 residues. The CDR3 spells CASSLGQRGDYEQYF. For the CDR3, the DNA is TGTGCCAGCAGCTTAGGGCAGCGGGGGGACTACGAGCAGTACTTC.

CDR3 amino acids: CASSHPGRDDSPLHF. The CDR3 DNA reads TGTGCCAGCAGTCATCCCGGACGGGATGATTCACCCCTCCACTTT. This sequence joins TRBV6-5 and TRBJ1-6; D call uncertain. CDR3 length: 15 residues. Per germline, CDR1 MNHEY and CDR2 SVGAGI. Trimming shortened V by 5 bases and J by 8 bases, and 16 bases separated the two germline ends.

The CDR3 loop is CASSQSTAGATNQPQHF. For the CDR3, the DNA is TGCGCCAGCAGCCAGTCCACGGCCGGGGCCACCAATCAGCCCCAGCATTTT. The chain joins TRBV4-1 to TRBJ1-5; TRBD1 is a possible D gene (5 bases). Germline V CDR1 and CDR2: MGHRA, YSYEKL. The CDR3 is 17 residues long. Trimming shortened V by 3 bases and J by 3 bases, and 18 bases separated the two germline ends.